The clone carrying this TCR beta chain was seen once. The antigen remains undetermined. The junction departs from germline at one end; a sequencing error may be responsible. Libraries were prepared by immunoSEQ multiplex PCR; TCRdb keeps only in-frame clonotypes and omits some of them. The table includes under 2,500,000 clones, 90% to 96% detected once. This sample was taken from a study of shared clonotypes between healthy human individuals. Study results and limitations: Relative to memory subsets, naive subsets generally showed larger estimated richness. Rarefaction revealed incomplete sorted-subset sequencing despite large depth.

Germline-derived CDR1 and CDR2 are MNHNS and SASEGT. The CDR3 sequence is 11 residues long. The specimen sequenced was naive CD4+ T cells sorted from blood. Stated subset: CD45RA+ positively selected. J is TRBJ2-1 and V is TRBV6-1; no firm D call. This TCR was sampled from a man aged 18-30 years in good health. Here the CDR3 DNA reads TGTGCCAGCAGTTACGTCCATGAGCAGCTCTTC. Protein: CASSYVHEQLF.